A selection of T cell receptor beta chains follows, all from one sample in a study of vaccination and CD4 T cells after COVID-19. TCRdb itself ran the PCR reads through MiXCR, one entry per CDR3 protein. The sample carries 25,000 to 30,000 distinct CDR3 sequences, under 65% recorded once. This specimen consisted of CD4+ T cells from blood, obtained about 7 months after SARS-CoV-2 vaccination. These TCRs come from a human donor who had recovered from COVID-19. Both conserved end residues are part of each CDR3. D genes are given only for firm matches. Size is omitted from some rows. Given values are once, few, many or a class for expanded clones.

D	size	J	V	DNA	CDR3
TRBD2	.	TRBJ2-3	TRBV20-1	TGCAGTGCGACAATTACCCTAGCGGGAGGGTTAGATACGCAGTATTTT	CSATITLAGGLDTQYF
.	.	TRBJ2-5	TRBV19	TGTGCCAGTAGTCCTTCTGGAGAGACCCAGTACTTC	CASSPSGETQYF
.	.	TRBJ2-7	TRBV27	TGTGCCAGCAGTTTATCGATGGATGCCTACGAGCAGTACTTC	CASSLSMDAYEQYF
.	.	TRBJ1-2	TRBV28	TGTGCCAGCAGTTCTACCCAGGGGAGCTATGGCTACACCTTC	CASSSTQGSYGYTF
.	.	TRBJ2-6	TRBV6-4	TGTGCCAGCAGTGACTCGGGGGCTGGGGCCAACGTCCTGACTTTC	CASSDSGAGANVLTF
TRBD2	few	TRBJ2-5	TRBV6-1	TGTGCCAGCAGTGAACTAGCGGGAGGGCAAGAGACCCAGTACTTC	CASSELAGGQETQYF
.	.	TRBJ1-1	TRBV6-1	TGTGCCAGCGGGATCACTGGCCCTGGGGTCACTGAAGCTTTCTTT	CASGITGPGVTEAFF
TRBD1	few	TRBJ2-2	TRBV20-1	TGCAGTGCTAGAGACGACAGGGGGCTCGGGGAGCTGTTTTTT	CSARDDRGLGELFF
.	.	TRBJ1-6	TRBV5-4	TGTGCCAGCAGCTTGACAGACTCCTATAATTCACCCCTCCACTTT	CASSLTDSYNSPLHF
TRBD1	.	TRBJ2-1	TRBV11-2	TGTGCCAGCAGCTTAGAAGAGACAGGGGCATACAATGAGCAGTTCTTC	CASSLEETGAYNEQFF
.	.	TRBJ1-2	TRBV7-9	TGTGCCAGCAGCCATCTCAGGCCGGGAGCTGGCTACACCTTC	CASSHLRPGAGYTF
TRBD2	.	TRBJ2-5	TRBV19	TGTGCCAGTAAAACTAGCGGAAGAGTCCAAGAGACCCAGTACTTC	CASKTSGRVQETQYF
.	once	TRBJ2-3	TRBV6-1	TGTGCCAGCAGTGAAGGCGCGTACACAGATACGCAGTATTTT	CASSEGAYTDTQYF
.	.	TRBJ2-7	TRBV20-1	TGCAGTGCCAAAGGCGGATACGAGCAGTACTTC	CSAKGGYEQYF
.	few	TRBJ1-5	TRBV20-1	TGCAGTGCTAGAACTCTTTTGAATCAGCCCCAGCATTTT	CSARTLLNQPQHF
.	.	TRBJ1-2	TRBV5-1	TGCGCCAGCAGCTTGGGGACAGCTTCTAACTATGGCTACACCTTC	CASSLGTASNYGYTF
.	few	TRBJ2-7	TRBV15	TGTGCCACCAGCGAAGCAGATGATTCCTACGAGCAGTACTTC	CATSEADDSYEQYF
TRBD1	.	TRBJ1-1	TRBV10-3	TGTGCCATCGCCAAGACAGGGGTCCCTGAAGCTTTCTTT	CAIAKTGVPEAFF
TRBD1	once	TRBJ1-6	TRBV5-5	TGTGCCAGCAGCCGTCTGGGACAGGGGAATTCACCCCTCCACTTT	CASSRLGQGNSPLHF
TRBD1	few	TRBJ2-3	TRBV6-5	TGTGCCAGCAGTTACAGGGGGCAGACCGTTACGCAGTATTTT	CASSYRGQTVTQYF
TRBD1	.	TRBJ1-1	TRBV7-8	TGTGCCAGCAGCTTCCAGGGGGGAACTACTGAAGCTTTCTTT	CASSFQGGTTEAFF
.	.	TRBJ2-3	TRBV6-1	TGTGCCAGCAGTGACCGATGGAGCGCAGATACGCAGTATTTT	CASSDRWSADTQYF
.	few	TRBJ2-7	TRBV11-2	TGTGCCAGCAGCTTAGATCTTAGGAGCTACGAGCAGTACTTC	CASSLDLRSYEQYF
.	.	TRBJ2-5	TRBV18	TGTGCCAGCTCGCTACTCACGGACAGCCAAGAGACCCAGTACTTC	CASSLLTDSQETQYF
.	.	TRBJ2-5	TRBV20-1	TGCAGTGCAACCGTAACCGACATGTGGGAAGAGACCCAGTACTTC	CSATVTDMWEETQYF
.	few	TRBJ1-5	TRBV20-1	TGCAGTGCTAGAGACTTCGGACCGGGCAATCAGCCCCAGCATTTT	CSARDFGPGNQPQHF
TRBD2	.	TRBJ2-1	TRBV7-6	TGTGCCAGCGGACTAGCGGGAGAGTTCGAGCAGTTCTTC	CASGLAGEFEQFF
.	few	TRBJ2-7	TRBV7-8	TGTGCCAGCAGCCGTCCCCAAGGGTCCTACGAGCAGTACTTC	CASSRPQGSYEQYF
TRBD1	.	TRBJ1-5	TRBV6-1	TGTGCCAGCCTGGACAGGGAGGGTCAGCCCCAGCATTTT	CASLDREGQPQHF
TRBD2	.	TRBJ2-7	TRBV10-3	TGTGCCACCACTGGGACTAGGGACTCCTACGAGCAGTACTTC	CATTGTRDSYEQYF
.	.	TRBJ1-5	TRBV20-1	TGCAGTGCTAGAGGATCAGGCCACAATCAGCCCCAGCATTTT	CSARGSGHNQPQHF
TRBD2	.	TRBJ2-7	TRBV6-1	TGTGCCAGCAGGGGACTAGCGGGAGTTAATGAGGAATCCTATGGCTACGAGCAGTACTTC	CASRGLAGVNEESYGYEQYF
TRBD2	.	TRBJ2-1	TRBV7-9	TGTGCCAGCAGCTTAAGGGCTAGCGGGAACCCGAGCTCCTACAATGAGCAGTTCTTC	CASSLRASGNPSSYNEQFF
TRBD1	.	TRBJ2-7	TRBV28	TGTGCCAGCATCGAAACCCCCGGACAGGGGGCCTCCTACGAGCAGTACTTC	CASIETPGQGASYEQYF
.	few	TRBJ2-5	TRBV7-8	TGTGCCAGTGAACCCCACCAAGAGACCCAGTACTTC	CASEPHQETQYF
.	.	TRBJ2-7	TRBV6-5	TGTGCCAGCAGCTACACAGGGACCTACGAGCAGTACTTC	CASSYTGTYEQYF
.	.	TRBJ1-1	TRBV19	TGTGCCAGTAGTAAGAGACAGTTGAACACTGAAGCTTTCTTT	CASSKRQLNTEAFF
TRBD2	.	TRBJ2-1	TRBV10-2	TGCGCCAGCAGTGACTCCCCACTAGCGGGAGGGGGCAATGAGCAGTTCTTC	CASSDSPLAGGGNEQFF
.	.	TRBJ1-5	TRBV12-3/TRBV12-4	TGTGCCAGCAGTTTAGCAGGTCAGCCCCAGCATTTT	CASSLAGQPQHF
TRBD1	few	TRBJ1-6	TRBV6-1	TGTGCCAGCAGTACGACAGGGTTGGATTCACCCCTCCACTTT	CASSTTGLDSPLHF
TRBD2	.	TRBJ2-3	TRBV7-9	TGTGCCAGCAGCTTCCCTAGCGGACCGAGGGATACGCAGTATTTT	CASSFPSGPRDTQYF
TRBD1	few	TRBJ2-1	TRBV7-3	TGTGCCAGCAGCTTAACGGGAACCGGGACAGGGAGGAATGAGCAGTTCTTC	CASSLTGTGTGRNEQFF
TRBD2	.	TRBJ2-3	TRBV27	TGTGCCAGCAGTTTATTCGGCCGGGGAATAGCGGGAGGTCCAGATACGCAGTATTTT	CASSLFGRGIAGGPDTQYF
.	.	TRBJ2-7	TRBV12-3/TRBV12-4	TGTGCCAGCAGCGAGCAGGAGATCTCCTACGAGCAGTACTTC	CASSEQEISYEQYF
TRBD1	few	TRBJ1-5	TRBV19	TGTGCCAGTAGTGTCGGGACAGCAGAGAATCAGCCCCAGCATTTT	CASSVGTAENQPQHF
TRBD1	.	TRBJ1-1	TRBV15	TGTGCCACCAGCACTATAGACAGGGGAAGATTGAACACTGAAGCTTTCTTT	CATSTIDRGRLNTEAFF